The source of this T cell receptor beta chain is a study of T cell responses to AZD1222 COVID-19 vaccine. The wider study: Whether given at about 4 or about 12 weeks, second doses were pooled.

For this clone: Its antigen is currently unknown.

Libraries were prepared by immunoSEQ multiplex PCR; TCRdb keeps only in-frame clonotypes and omits some of them. The sample has 140,000 to 150,000 clones, around 91% seen once; the top ten hold around 5.2%. V was clipped by 4 bases and J by 0 bases; unmatched bases: 7. There are 16 residues in the CDR3. From germline, CDR1 is SGDLS and CDR2 YYNGEE. Study-wide points: Sampling that yielded the repertoires occurred only after the peak T cell response. Dominant at 160-218 and 743-854, vaccine-associated CD4 TCRs also spanned spike. In a largely white British group with more females than males, clonal diversity was possibly underestimated.

This TCR derives from an adult in good health. Sample: peripheral blood, taken on day 0 of AZD1222 vaccination. This sequence joins TRBV9 and TRBJ1-3, with 7 bases aligning to TRBD1. The CDR3 DNA follows: TGTGCCAGCAGCACACTCGACAGGGTCTCTGGAAACACCATATATTTT. Amino acids: CASSTLDRVSGNTIYF.